This T cell receptor beta chain was found in a study of T-cell memory formation after mild COVID-19. There are a few counts of this clonotype. TCRdb reprocessed the 5' RACE reads with MiXCR, giving one entry per CDR3 protein. This table has roughly 280,000 distinct CDR3 sequences, 7.5% to 9.5% appearing once. Sequenced sample: PBMCs or a T cell subset sorted from them (not recorded which). This TCR was sampled from a man between 18 and 35 years old who had mild COVID-19 (a few samples of this study predate the infection). Cell type and time point are not known.

DNA for the CDR3: TGTGCCAGCAGTTTTCGGCAGGGGGGGCCCTACGAGCAGTACGTC. Translated, it gives CASSFRQGGPYEQYV. The chain links TRBV27 to TRBJ2-7; D tentatively reads TRBD1 or TRBD2 (7 bases each). V gave up 3 bases and J gave up 2 bases, with 14 bases separating them. Germline lookup yields CDR1 MNHEY and CDR2 SMNVEV (reference sequence). The CDR3 loop spans 15 amino acids.